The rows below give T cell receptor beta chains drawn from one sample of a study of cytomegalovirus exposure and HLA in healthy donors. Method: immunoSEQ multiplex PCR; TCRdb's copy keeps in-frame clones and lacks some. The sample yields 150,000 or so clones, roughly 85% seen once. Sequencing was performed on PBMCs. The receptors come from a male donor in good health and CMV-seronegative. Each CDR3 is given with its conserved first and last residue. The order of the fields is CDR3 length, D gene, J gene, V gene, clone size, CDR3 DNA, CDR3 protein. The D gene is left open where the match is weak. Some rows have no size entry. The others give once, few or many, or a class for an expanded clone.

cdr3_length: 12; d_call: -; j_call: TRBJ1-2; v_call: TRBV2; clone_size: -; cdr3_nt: TGTGCCAGCAGTCCCACGGACTATGGCTACACCTTC; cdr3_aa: CASSPTDYGYTF
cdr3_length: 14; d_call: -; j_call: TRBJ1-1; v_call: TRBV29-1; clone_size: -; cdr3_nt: TGCAGCGTCTCCCCCGGGACATCGAACACTGAAGCTTTCTTT; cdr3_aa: CSVSPGTSNTEAFF
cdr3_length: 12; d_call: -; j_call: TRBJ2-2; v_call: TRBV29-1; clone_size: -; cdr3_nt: TGCAGCGTTGGACGCAGGGCCGGGGAGCTGTTTTTT; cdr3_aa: CSVGRRAGELFF
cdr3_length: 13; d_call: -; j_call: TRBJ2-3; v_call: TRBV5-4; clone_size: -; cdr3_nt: TGTGCCAGCAGCGCCACAGGGACAGATACGCAGTATTTT; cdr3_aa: CASSATGTDTQYF
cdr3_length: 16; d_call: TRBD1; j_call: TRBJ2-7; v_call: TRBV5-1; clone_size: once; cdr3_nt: TGCGCCAGCAGCTTGCAAGGACAGGAATACTCCTACGAGCAGTACTTC; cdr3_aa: CASSLQGQEYSYEQYF
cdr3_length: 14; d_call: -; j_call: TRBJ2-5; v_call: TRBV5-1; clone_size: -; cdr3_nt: TGCGCCAGCGGCCCAAAGACTAGTGGGGAGACCCAGTACTTC; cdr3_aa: CASGPKTSGETQYF
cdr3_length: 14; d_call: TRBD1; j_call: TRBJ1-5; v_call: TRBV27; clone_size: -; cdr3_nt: TGTGCCAGCAGACAGGGGGCAGTTTATCAGCCCCAGCATTTT; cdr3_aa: CASRQGAVYQPQHF
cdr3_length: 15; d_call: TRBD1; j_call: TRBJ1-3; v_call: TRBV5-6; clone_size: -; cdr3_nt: TGTGCCAGCAGCCTCCGGGACAGGGCTGGAAACACCATATATTTT; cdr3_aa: CASSLRDRAGNTIYF
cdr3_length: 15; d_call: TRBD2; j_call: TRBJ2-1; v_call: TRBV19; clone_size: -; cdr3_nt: TGTGCCAGTAGTTTCCTAGCGGGGTCCTACAATGAGCAGTTCTTC; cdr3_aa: CASSFLAGSYNEQFF
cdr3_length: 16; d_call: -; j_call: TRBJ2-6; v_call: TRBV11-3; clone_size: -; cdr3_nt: TGTGCCAGCAGCTTATGGGGAGAGGCTGGGGCCAACGTCCTGACTTTC; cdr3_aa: CASSLWGEAGANVLTF
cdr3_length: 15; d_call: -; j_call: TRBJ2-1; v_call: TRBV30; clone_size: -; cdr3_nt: TGTGCCTGGAGCCTCGGAGGATTCTCCTACAATGAGCAGTTCTTC; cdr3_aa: CAWSLGGFSYNEQFF
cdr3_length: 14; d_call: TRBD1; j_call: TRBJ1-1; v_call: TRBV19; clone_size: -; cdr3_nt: TGTGCCAGTAGTTCTGCCCCAGGGGGCACTGAAGCTTTCTTT; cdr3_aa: CASSSAPGGTEAFF
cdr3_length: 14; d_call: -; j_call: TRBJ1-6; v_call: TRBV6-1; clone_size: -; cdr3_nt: TGTGCCAGCAGAGGACAGTACGATAATTCACCCCTCCACTTT; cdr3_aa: CASRGQYDNSPLHF